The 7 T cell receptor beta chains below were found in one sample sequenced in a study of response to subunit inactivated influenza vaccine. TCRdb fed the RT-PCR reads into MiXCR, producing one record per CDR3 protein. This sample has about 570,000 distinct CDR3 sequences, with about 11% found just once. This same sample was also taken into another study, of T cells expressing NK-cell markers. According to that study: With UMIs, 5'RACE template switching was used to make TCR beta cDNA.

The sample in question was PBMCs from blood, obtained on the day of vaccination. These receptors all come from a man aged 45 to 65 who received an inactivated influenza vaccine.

CDR3 sequence reads: CASSFAATGGKNIQYF. The CDR3 DNA is TGTGCCAGCAGTTTTGCGGCGACAGGGGGCAAAAACATTCAGTACTTC. The chain is built from TRBV27 and TRBJ2-4, with 9 bases that match TRBD1. Germline values: CDR1 MNHEY, CDR2 SMNVEV (reference sequence). Trimming at V came to 3 bases and at J to 3 bases, leaving 6 bases not matched to a gene. The CDR3 covers 16 residues.

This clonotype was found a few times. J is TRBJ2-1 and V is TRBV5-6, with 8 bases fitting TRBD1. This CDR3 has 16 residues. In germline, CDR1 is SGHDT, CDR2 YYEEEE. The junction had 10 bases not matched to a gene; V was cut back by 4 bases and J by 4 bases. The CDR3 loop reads CASSPRLRTGYNEQFF. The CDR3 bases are TGTGCCAGCAGCCCCCGACTAAGGACAGGGTACAATGAGCAGTTCTTC.

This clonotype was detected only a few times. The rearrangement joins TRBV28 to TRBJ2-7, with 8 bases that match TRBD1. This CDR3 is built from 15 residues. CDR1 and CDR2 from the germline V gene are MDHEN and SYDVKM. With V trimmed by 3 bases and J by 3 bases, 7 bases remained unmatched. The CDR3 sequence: CASSLTRDRNYEQYF. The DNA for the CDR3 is TGTGCCAGCAGTTTGACCCGGGACAGGAACTACGAGCAGTACTTC.

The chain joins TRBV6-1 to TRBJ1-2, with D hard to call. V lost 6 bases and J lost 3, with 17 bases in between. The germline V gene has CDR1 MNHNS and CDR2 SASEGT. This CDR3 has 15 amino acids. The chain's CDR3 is CASRAEGLGHYGYTF. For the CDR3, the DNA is TGTGCCAGCAGGGCTGAGGGATTAGGGCACTATGGCTACACCTTC.

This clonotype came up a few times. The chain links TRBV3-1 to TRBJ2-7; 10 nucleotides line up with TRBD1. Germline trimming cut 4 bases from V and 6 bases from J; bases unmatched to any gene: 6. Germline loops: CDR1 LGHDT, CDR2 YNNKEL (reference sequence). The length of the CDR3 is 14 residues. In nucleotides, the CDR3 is TGTGCCAGCAGCCGTAGGGACAGGGGACTCGAGCAGTACTTC. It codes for CASSRRDRGLEQYF.

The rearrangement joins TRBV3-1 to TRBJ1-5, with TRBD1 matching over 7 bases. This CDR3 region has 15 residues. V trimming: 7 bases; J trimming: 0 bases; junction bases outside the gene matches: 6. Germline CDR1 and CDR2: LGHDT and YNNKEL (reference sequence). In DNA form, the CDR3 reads TGTGCCAGCACCTTATACAGGGGTAGCAATCAGCCCCAGCATTTT. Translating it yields CASTLYRGSNQPQHF.

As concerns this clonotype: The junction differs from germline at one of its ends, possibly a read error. The CDR3 protein is CASSSAGRGLRNIGELFF. CDR3 DNA sequence: TGTGCCAGCAGTTCGGCGGGACGAGGGTTAAGGAACATCGGGGAGCTGTTTTTT. The V gene is TRBV12-3 or TRBV12-4, the J gene TRBJ2-2; maybe TRBD2 (6 bases). The length of the CDR3 is 18 residues.